This T cell receptor (beta chain) appears in the sequencing data of a study of tumor and adjacent non-tumor tissue in lung cancer. TCRbeta libraries were built with three rounds of nested PCR, modified from ARM-PCR. From the multiplex PCR reads, TCRdb called clonotypes with MiXCR, one entry per CDR3 protein. The table includes 100,000 to 120,000 distinct CDR3 sequences, 84% detected once. This sample's RNA came from whole unsorted tissue. Germline V gene sequence: CDR1 MGHRA, CDR2 YSYEKL. This CDR3 is built from 16 residues. Points on this clonotype: At one end, the junction sequence differs from germline, possibly due to a read error.

The chain uses TRBV4-1 and TRBJ2-3; 7 positions match TRBD2. The sequencing input was lung tumor tissue. The clonotype was recovered from a man aged 65-85 years with non-small cell lung cancer. The CDR3 DNA is TGCGCCAGCAGCCATGATCGCGGGAGACCCTCGGATACACGGTTTTTT. Protein: CASSHDRGRPSDTRFF.